What follows are 5 T cell receptor beta chains derived from one specimen sequenced in a study of cytomegalovirus exposure and HLA in healthy donors. PCR employed 60 Vbeta and 13 Jbeta primers. TCRdb's copy holds only in-frame clones and misses some; the assay was immunoSEQ multiplex PCR. The top ten clones hold approximately 2.4% of a sample with a few hundred thousand clones, approximately 90% of them seen once. The sample comprised PBMCs. These receptor sequences come from a woman between 18 and 29 years old in good health and CMV-seronegative.

The chain uses TRBV7-3 and TRBJ2-1; perhaps TRBD1 as D (5 bases). The length of the CDR3 is 17 residues. V was shortened by 2 bases and J by 0 bases, with 14 bases between the two germline ends. Per germline, CDR1 SGHTA and CDR2 FQGTGA. CDR3 amino acids: CASSLVAGLSSYNEQFF. In DNA, the CDR3 is TGTGCCAGCAGCTTAGTCGCAGGGCTAAGCTCCTACAATGAGCAGTTCTTC.

This sequence joins TRBV5-1 and TRBJ1-1, with TRBD1 identical over 8 bases. CDR1 is SGHRS and CDR2 is YFSETQ in the germline V gene. The CDR3 is 15 amino acids. V lost 4 bases and J lost 5; bases outside the gene matches: 10. CDR3 bases: TGCGCCAGCAGCCTCCCAGGGACAGGTTTGACTGAAGCTTTCTTT. Protein: CASSLPGTGLTEAFF.

The CDR3 region is CATSRDLLGEKLFF. For the CDR3, the DNA is TGTGCCACCAGCAGAGATCTTCTAGGTGAAAAACTGTTTTTT. The chain has TRBV15 and TRBJ1-4; D is undetermined. V lost 0 bases, J lost 7 bases, and 9 bases lay in between. CDR3 size: 14 residues. Per the germline V gene, CDR1 is LNHNV and CDR2 is YYDKDF (reference sequence).

This rearrangement joins TRBV5-1 to TRBJ2-1, with a tentative D call TRBD2 (5 bases). Germline V lookup: CDR1 SGHRS, CDR2 YFSETQ. The CDR3 length is 16 residues. Deletions cut 0 bases from V and 1 base from J, with 11 bases between. The CDR3 loop is CASSLVTWRSYNEQFF. CDR3 in DNA: TGCGCCAGCAGCTTGGTTACCTGGAGGTCCTACAATGAGCAGTTCTTC.

About this clone: Its ends do not fully match the called genes, so a read error is possible. V usage is TRBV7-9 and J usage is TRBJ2-7; maybe TRBD2 (5 bases). The CDR3 extends over 16 amino acids. CDR1 and CDR2 (germline): SEHNR, FQNEAQ (reference sequence). CDR3 sequence (DNA): TGTTCCAGCAGCTTTAATCCCCCTCGAGGGACCTACGAGCAGTACTTC. It specifies CSSSFNPPRGTYEQYF.